These T cell receptor beta chains were read from a single sample in a study of cytomegalovirus exposure and HLA in healthy donors. The method was immunoSEQ multiplex PCR; TCRdb's version includes in-frame clones alone and lacks a portion of them. The sample yields about 190,000 clones, about 88% seen once. Material for sequencing was PBMCs. These receptor sequences come from a woman under 30 in good health and CMV-seronegative. Each CDR3 is given with its conserved first and last residue. D genes are given only for firm matches. Clone size is shown for a subset of rows, as once, few, many or a class of expanded clone.

NA	NA	TRBV10-3	TRBJ1-1	16	TGTGCCATCGGGGGAGGGGGGCCAAGCATGGGGACTGAAGCTTTCTTT	CAIGGGGPSMGTEAFF
NA	TRBD1	TRBV7-2	TRBJ2-7	14	TGTGCCAGCAGCCAGGGACAGATTTCCTACGAGCAGTACTTC	CASSQGQISYEQYF
NA	TRBD2	TRBV11-3	TRBJ2-7	11	TGTGCCACTCGCAAGCGGGGGGAGCAGTACTTC	CATRKRGEQYF
NA	NA	TRBV4-1	TRBJ2-5	12	TGCGCCAGCAGCCAAGACCGAGAGACCCAGTACTTC	CASSQDRETQYF
NA	TRBD2	TRBV19	TRBJ2-2	14	TGTGCCAGTAGTATCCCCGGGGGGACCGGGGAGCTGTTTTTT	CASSIPGGTGELFF
NA	NA	TRBV9	TRBJ2-2	12	TGTGCCAGCAGCGTAGACATCGGGGAGCTGTTTTTT	CASSVDIGELFF
NA	TRBD2	TRBV29-1	TRBJ2-5	13	TGCAGCGTCCTGACTAGCGTCGGAGAGACCCAGTACTTC	CSVLTSVGETQYF
NA	NA	TRBV19	TRBJ1-5	15	TGTGCCAGTAGTATTGGGGCCACAGGGTATCAGCCCCAGCATTTT	CASSIGATGYQPQHF
NA	NA	TRBV7-3	TRBJ2-2	12	TGTGCCAGCAGCCCCGAGGGCGGGGAGCTGTTTTTT	CASSPEGGELFF
NA	TRBD1	TRBV7-2	TRBJ2-5	15	TGTGCCAGCAGCTTAGTCGGACAGGGGAGAGAGACCCAGTACTTC	CASSLVGQGRETQYF
NA	TRBD2	TRBV6-5	TRBJ2-3	15	TGTGCCAGCAGAGGGACTAGCGGGGGGGCAGATACGCAGTATTTT	CASRGTSGGADTQYF
NA	NA	TRBV20-1	TRBJ1-1	11	TGCAGTCCCCGAGGATCTTCTGAAGCTTTCTTT	CSPRGSSEAFF
NA	NA	TRBV5-1	TRBJ1-2	14	TGCGCCAGCAGCTTGGCCGGGATAATAGATGGCTACACCTTC	CASSLAGIIDGYTF
NA	TRBD2	TRBV18	TRBJ2-1	15	TGTGCCAGCTCACCAACTAGCGGGAGGGCCGGTGAGCAGTTCTTC	CASSPTSGRAGEQFF
NA	NA	TRBV10-3	TRBJ1-1	10	TGTGCCATCAGTGTTGATAGGGAGTCTTTT	CAISVDRESF
NA	TRBD2	TRBV27	TRBJ2-2	15	TGTGCCAGCAGTACGGGGGGGTTGAACACCGGGGAGCTGTTTTTT	CASSTGGLNTGELFF
NA	TRBD2	TRBV11-3	TRBJ2-3	15	TGTGCCAGCAGTCTCGGGCTAGCGGTCACAGATACGCAGTATTTT	CASSLGLAVTDTQYF
few	NA	TRBV2	TRBJ1-1	13	TGTGCCAGCAGTGGTGAGGGCCCAATTGAAGCTTTCTTT	CASSGEGPIEAFF
NA	NA	TRBV11-2	TRBJ2-1	13	TGTGCCAGCAGCTTAGGTTGGGCCAATGAGCAGTTCTTC	CASSLGWANEQFF
NA	NA	TRBV18	TRBJ2-7	15	TGTGCCAGCTCACCTAACGACCGGCTAGTCCACGAGCAGTACTTC	CASSPNDRLVHEQYF
NA	TRBD2	TRBV9	TRBJ2-2	17	TGTGCCAGCAGCGTAGCTCGGCTAGCGGGTTCCACCGGGGAGCTGTTTTTT	CASSVARLAGSTGELFF
NA	NA	TRBV4-1	TRBJ2-7	15	TGCGCCAGCAGCCCCTTCCTACAGGGACCCTACGAGCAGTACTTC	CASSPFLQGPYEQYF
NA	NA	TRBV7-9	TRBJ1-3	14	TGTGCCAGCAGCCCCAAGCTCGATGGAAACACCATATATTTT	CASSPKLDGNTIYF
NA	NA	TRBV6-1	TRBJ1-2	12	TGTGCCAGCAGTTGGCCAGGCGATGGCTACACCTTC	CASSWPGDGYTF
once	NA	TRBV27	TRBJ2-7	15	TGTGCCAGCAGTTCTGGAGGGCCCGTTTCCTACGAGCAGTACTTC	CASSSGGPVSYEQYF
once	NA	TRBV7-2	TRBJ1-1	12	TGTGCCAGCAGCCACGAGCGAGGAGAAGCTTTCTTT	CASSHERGEAFF
NA	NA	TRBV6-6	TRBJ1-4	15	TGTGCCAGCAGCCCGCGCGGCACCTATAATGAAAAACTGTTTTTT	CASSPRGTYNEKLFF
NA	NA	TRBV19	TRBJ1-2	15	TGTGCCAGTAACCTAGGCGGGGCGGTGAACTATGGCTACACCTTC	CASNLGGAVNYGYTF
NA	NA	TRBV7-9	TRBJ2-5	14	TGTGCCAGCAGCTTAGGGGCGGGCAGGGGTGAGCAGTACTTC	CASSLGAGRGEQYF
NA	TRBD2	TRBV7-2	TRBJ2-7	17	TGTGCCAGCAGCTTAAGGGTCAGCGGGACTCTCGTCTACGAGCAGTACTTC	CASSLRVSGTLVYEQYF
NA	NA	TRBV7-2	TRBJ2-7	12	TGTGCCAGCAGCTTAGGACGAGGGGAGCAGTACTTC	CASSLGRGEQYF
NA	NA	TRBV19	TRBJ1-1	15	TGTGCCAGTAGTCGTCCGGGATCCTTGAACACTGAAGCTTTCTTT	CASSRPGSLNTEAFF
NA	TRBD1	TRBV7-9	TRBJ2-2	16	TGTGCCAGCAGCTTAGTAGGGGGCAAGGGCGCCGGGGAGCTGTTTTTT	CASSLVGGKGAGELFF
once	NA	TRBV4-1	TRBJ1-2	18	TGCGCCAGCAGCCAAGTTGGGACGGGGGACCCGGGCGACTATGGCTACACCTTC	CASSQVGTGDPGDYGYTF
NA	TRBD2	TRBV7-6	TRBJ2-5	18	TGTGCCAGCAGCTCAGAGTTAGCGGGGGGGCCGGGACAAGAGACCCAGTACTTC	CASSSELAGGPGQETQYF
NA	NA	TRBV25-1	TRBJ2-7	15	TGTGCCAGCTCCCGAGGGGGGGTCCCCTCCTACGAGCAGTACTTC	CASSRGGVPSYEQYF
few	NA	TRBV5-6	TRBJ1-2	14	TGTGCCAGCGGAGCTTTTGTTGAACGGTATGGCTACACCTTC	CASGAFVERYGYTF
NA	NA	TRBV4-2	TRBJ1-4	15	TGTGCCAGCAGCCAAGATGGGACTGATAATGAAAAACTGTTTTTT	CASSQDGTDNEKLFF
NA	TRBD1	TRBV19	TRBJ1-4	14	TGTGCCAGTGGGGAGAGACAGGGGACAGAAAAACTGTTTTTT	CASGERQGTEKLFF
NA	NA	TRBV5-1	TRBJ2-7	15	TGCGCCAGCAGCTTCTCAGGGGTTGGCTCCTACGAGCAGTACTTC	CASSFSGVGSYEQYF
once	NA	TRBV7-9	TRBJ2-1	12	TGTGCCAGCAACCAGGGCGGCGGTGAGCAGTTCTTC	CASNQGGGEQFF
NA	NA	TRBV5-1	TRBJ1-1	14	TGCGCCAGCAGCTCGCTCGGGGGGGGCACTGAAGCTTTCTTT	CASSSLGGGTEAFF
once	NA	TRBV5-6	TRBJ1-2	13	TGTGCCAGCAGCTTGGCCGGGGTCTATGGCTACACCTTC	CASSLAGVYGYTF
NA	NA	TRBV19	TRBJ1-4	13	TGTGCCAGTAGTATAGATTCGGGGGAAAAACTGTTTTTT	CASSIDSGEKLFF
NA	NA	TRBV10-1	TRBJ1-5	13	TGCGCCAGCAGTGCGTTTTTGAATCAGCCCCAGCATTTT	CASSAFLNQPQHF
NA	NA	TRBV7-7	TRBJ2-2	14	TGTGCTAGCAGCCACGACAGAAACACCGGGGAGCTGTTTTTT	CASSHDRNTGELFF
NA	NA	TRBV7-9	TRBJ2-3	11	TGTGCCGCAGGGTCCACAGATACGCAGTATTTT	CAAGSTDTQYF
NA	TRBD1	TRBV6-5	TRBJ1-1	15	TGTGCCAGCAGTTTCGGGACAGATTTAGGCCCTTCGGCTTTCTTT	CASSFGTDLGPSAFF
NA	TRBD1	TRBV28	TRBJ1-2	16	TGTGCCAGCAGTTCCCCCATCGACAGGGACCACTATGGCTACACCTTC	CASSSPIDRDHYGYTF
NA	NA	TRBV7-9	TRBJ1-1	13	TGTGCCAGCAGCATGCTCGGGGGAACTGAAGCTTTCTTT	CASSMLGGTEAFF
few	NA	TRBV5-1	TRBJ2-5	13	TGCGCCAGCGCTAGTAACCGCCAAGAGACCCAGTACTTC	CASASNRQETQYF
NA	NA	TRBV5-4	TRBJ1-1	15	TGTGCCAGCAGCTTGCTGACCAGGGGAATCACTGAAGCTTTCTTT	CASSLLTRGITEAFF
medium-sized	NA	TRBV7-6	TRBJ1-3	19	TGTGCCAGCAGCTTGATGGAGGGTAGTCAGCTTTTCTCTGGAAACACCATATATTTT	CASSLMEGSQLFSGNTIYF
NA	TRBD2	TRBV11-2	TRBJ2-5	16	TGTGCCAGCAGCACCAGACTAGCGGGTCCACGGGAGACCCAGTACTTC	CASSTRLAGPRETQYF
NA	NA	TRBV19	TRBJ1-1	13	TGTGCCAGTAGTATAGTAGAAAACACTGAAGCTTTCTTT	CASSIVENTEAFF
few	TRBD2	TRBV6-1	TRBJ2-1	15	TGTGCCAGCGCCTCCACAGCGGGAGCGTACAATGAGCAGTTCTTC	CASASTAGAYNEQFF
NA	NA	TRBV6-5	TRBJ1-6	14	TGTGCCAGCAGTTACAAGCGGGGAGGATCACCCCTCCACTTT	CASSYKRGGSPLHF
NA	NA	TRBV5-1	TRBJ2-7	14	TGCGCCAGCAGCGCGGGGGACAACTCCTACGAGCAGTACTTC	CASSAGDNSYEQYF
NA	NA	TRBV11-2	TRBJ1-6	14	TGTGCCAGCAGCCGACCCGACAGGAATTCACCCCTCCACTTT	CASSRPDRNSPLHF